This T cell receptor beta chain came from a study of T cell responses to AZD1222 COVID-19 vaccine. Whole-study findings and limits: Compared with day 0, the breadth and depth of the Spike-specific TCR repertoire rose significantly after two doses of AZD1222. The study identified only six AZD1222 recipients as seropositive at baseline. Vaccine-associated CD4 TCRs spanned spike, dominant at 160-218 and 743-854.

Doses given second, at about 4 or about 12 weeks, were pooled. The assay was immunoSEQ multiplex PCR, and TCRdb's table has in-frame clones only and misses some. The sample includes about 8,000 clones, approximately 90% of them seen just once. This clone was observed once. Its target is unknown. This CDR3 spans 12 amino acids. Germline values: CDR1 SQVTM, CDR2 ANQGSEA. The chain uses TRBV29-1 and TRBJ2-2; D remains unclear. Sample: peripheral blood, taken 28 days after the second AZD1222 dose. The receptor was derived from an adult who received the AZD1222 COVID-19 vaccine. The CDR3 DNA reads TGCGGGGTCGACGGTAACACCGGGGAGCTGTTTTTT. This encodes CGVDGNTGELFF.